Below, 13 T cell receptor beta chains from the same sample are listed, as sequenced in a study of monozygotic twins with cystic fibrosis. Assay used: immunoSEQ multiplex PCR; TCRdb lists only in-frame clones, some missing. The table has about 26,000 clones, 90% seen once; the top ten hold about 0.54%. Sequencing used blood. The receptors stem from a girl aged 2-10 years with cystic fibrosis.

The chain recombines TRBV16 with TRBJ2-7, with TRBD1 identical over 9 bases. V shed 2 bases and J 2 bases; nucleotides not matched to a gene: 4. Germline V gives CDR1 KGHSY, CDR2 FQNENV. This CDR3 comprises 15 residues. CDR3 region: CASSQDGTGTYEQYF. In DNA form, the CDR3 reads TGTGCCAGCAGCCAAGACGGGACAGGGACCTACGAGCAGTACTTC.

This clone was seen a few times. The rearrangement joins TRBV7-9 to TRBJ2-7; TRBD2 matches at 8 bases. This CDR3 is built from 16 residues. Germline assignment: CDR1 SEHNR and CDR2 FQNEAQ (reference sequence). V gave up 1 base and J gave up 1 base; unmatched junction bases: 6. CDR3 nucleotides: TGTGCCAGCAGCTTAGTGGCCAGCGGGGGTTCCTACGAGCAGTACTTC. Its translation is CASSLVASGGSYEQYF.

This chain connects TRBV30 to TRBJ2-3; 9 bases match TRBD2. The CDR3 has 15 amino acids. CDR1 and CDR2 (germline): GTSNPN, SVGIG (reference sequence). CDR3 protein: CASKGSGGYPDTQYF. The CDR3, as DNA: TGTGCTTCGAAGGGGAGCGGGGGGTATCCAGATACGCAGTATTTT.

This chain uses TRBV27 with TRBJ1-6, with a weak D call TRBD1 (6 bases). The germline CDR1 and CDR2 sequences are MNHEY and SMNVEV (reference sequence). Trimming removed 6 bases at V and 5 bases at J, with 14 bases between. There are 15 residues in the CDR3. The CDR3 DNA is TGTGCCAGCAGCACGAAGGACAGACATAATTCACCCCTCCACTTT. Translation: CASSTKDRHNSPLHF.

V usage is TRBV30 and J usage is TRBJ1-5; no firm D call. The V gene lost 4 bases and the J gene lost 4 bases, with 11 bases spanning the gap. The CDR3 runs 13 residues. Germline CDR1 GTSNPN, CDR2 SVGIG (reference sequence). This CDR3 is CAWTYGVNQPQHF. The DNA for the CDR3 is TGTGCCTGGACCTACGGGGTAAATCAGCCCCAGCATTTT.

The chain carries TRBV11-2 and TRBJ1-2; 8 nucleotides align to TRBD1. The CDR3 spans 16 residues. The V gene's germline CDR1 is SGHAT and CDR2 FQNNGV. V dropped 6 bases and J dropped 7; count of bases not matched to a gene: 16. The chain's CDR3 is CASSGNRMTGEGGYTF. In nucleotides, the CDR3 is TGTGCCAGCAGTGGCAACCGAATGACAGGGGAGGGTGGCTACACCTTC.

The chain joins TRBV9 to TRBJ2-7; no firm D call. This CDR3 has 13 amino acids. Germline CDR1 is SGDLS and CDR2 is YYNGEE. The V gene lost 0 bases and the J gene lost 1 base, with 5 bases spanning the gap. The CDR3 nucleotides read TGTGCCAGCAGCGTAGGACCATCCTACGAGCAGTACTTC. It translates to CASSVGPSYEQYF.

This chain links TRBV19 with TRBJ1-6, with 10 bases lining up with TRBD1. Germline values: CDR1 LNHDA, CDR2 SQIVND (reference sequence). This CDR3 is built from 14 residues. Trimming cost V 4 bases and J 7 bases; bases outside gene matches: 1. CDR3 sequence (DNA): TGTGCCAGTAGTACGGACAGGGGGAATTCACCCCTCCACTTT. Protein sequence: CASSTDRGNSPLHF.

The V gene is TRBV6-6, the J gene TRBJ2-2; D may be TRBD1 (5 bases). Deletions cut 2 bases from V and 0 bases from J, with 7 bases between. The CDR3 spans 15 residues. The germline CDR1 and CDR2 sequences are MNHNY and SVGAGI (reference sequence). CDR3 coding DNA: TGTGCCAGCAGTTACAAGGGGTCGAACACCGGGGAGCTGTTTTTT. It encodes CASSYKGSNTGELFF.

V gene TRBV7-9 combines with J gene TRBJ2-2; D remains unclear. The germline V and J ends were trimmed by 4 bases and 1 base, with 7 bases remaining between them. CDR3 length equals 14 residues. From germline, CDR1 is SEHNR and CDR2 FQNEAQ (reference sequence). The CDR3 reads CASSYSLNTGELFF. CDR3 bases: TGTGCCAGCAGCTATTCACTGAACACCGGGGAGCTGTTTTTT.

Regarding this clone: The junction departs from the called germline gene at one end, perhaps through a read error. The chain uses TRBV15 and TRBJ1-6, with 8 bases fitting TRBD1. The CDR3 covers 13 residues. CDR1 is LNHNV, CDR2 YYDKDF, per germline (reference sequence). The CDR3 loop reads CATCRGLDSPLHF. The DNA of the CDR3 is TGTGCCACCTGCAGGGGGCTTGATTCACCCCTCCACTTT.

The V gene is TRBV7-3, the J gene TRBJ2-4; D is ambiguous. The length of the CDR3 is 13 residues. Looked up from germline, CDR1 is SGHTA and CDR2 is FQGTGA. The ends were cut back, 1 base at V and 6 bases at J, with 7 bases in the middle. Written as DNA, the CDR3 is TGTGCCAGCAGCTTAATCGCAGGAAACATTCAGTACTTC. It codes for CASSLIAGNIQYF.

The table lists this clone with a count of one. The genes are TRBV7-2 and TRBJ2-2; D uncertain. V was shortened by 8 bases and J by 6 bases, with 7 bases between the two germline ends. The germline V gene encodes CDR1 SGHTA and CDR2 FQGNSA. The CDR3 runs to 11 residues. The CDR3 region has the DNA TGTGCCAGCTGGTATTCCGGGGAGCTGTTTTTT. This codes for CASWYSGELFF.